A selection of T cell receptor beta chains follows, all from one sample in a study of graft-versus-host responses after intestinal transplantation. Clones were read by immunoSEQ multiplex PCR, and TCRdb kept only the in-frame ones, dropping some. Of some 120,000 clones in the sample, 90% were seen once. The antigens these receptors bind are not known. The input for sequencing was unstimulated CD4+ T cells sorted from spleen or lymph node cells, taken before intestinal transplant. These receptors all stem from a human donor who received an intestinal transplant. Both conserved end residues are trimmed from each CDR3. Each record gives: CDR3 protein, J gene, V gene.

ASRRQADSGNTIY,TRBJ1-3,TRBV28
ASAGGADQPQH,TRBJ1-5,TRBV7-3
SVVRTSGDNEQF,TRBJ2-1,TRBV29-1
ASSLNWALGEPQH,TRBJ1-5,TRBV5-1
ASSRSGAYSYEQY,TRBJ2-7,TRBV7-2
ASSPEVDTQY,TRBJ2-3,TRBV7-9
SVSRVSGEQY,TRBJ2-7,TRBV29-1
ASSLGSYTDTQY,TRBJ2-3,TRBV5-4
ASSSSAYNEQF,TRBJ2-1,TRBV13
ATRVYYGYT,TRBJ1-2,TRBV28
ASSYRDRNTGELF,TRBJ2-2,TRBV11-2
ASSQDRAYNEQF,TRBJ2-1,TRBV5-1
ASSLGGATNEKLF,TRBJ1-4,TRBV5-1
ASSYGYGGGSGELF,TRBJ2-2,TRBV4-2
ASSGTGLNYGYT,TRBJ1-2,TRBV9
ASSAGGNYGYT,TRBJ1-2,TRBV9
ASRTSGNSYEQY,TRBJ2-7,TRBV18
ASSWAGLSYNEQF,TRBJ2-1,TRBV27
ASSRRQGPGNTIY,TRBJ1-3,TRBV4-2
ASSPQKPGTGGHEKLF,TRBJ1-4,TRBV18
ASSSDFTSYNEQF,TRBJ2-1,TRBV5-1
ASSPDRGDTEAF,TRBJ1-1,TRBV18
ASSSGLSYEQY,TRBJ2-7,TRBV5-4
ASSISVYNEQF,TRBJ2-1,TRBV7-6
ASSSTGKSTEAF,TRBJ1-1,TRBV7-9
ASSYTNTGELF,TRBJ2-2,TRBV5-1
ASSPPGGYYGYT,TRBJ1-2,TRBV27
AWRAENIQY,TRBJ2-4,TRBV30
ASSISPGGAFNEKLF,TRBJ1-4,TRBV19
ASSHGTGVSYEQY,TRBJ2-7,TRBV5-1
AIRTSGGIGTDTQY,TRBJ2-3,TRBV10-3
ASSYSGAGGNTIY,TRBJ1-3,TRBV6-5
ASSGGGQGRYEQY,TRBJ2-7,TRBV5-1
ASSLGGSGSADTQY,TRBJ2-3,TRBV7-9
ASRGDNMNTEAF,TRBJ1-1,TRBV7-9
ASWDSGRNNEQF,TRBJ2-1,TRBV5-4